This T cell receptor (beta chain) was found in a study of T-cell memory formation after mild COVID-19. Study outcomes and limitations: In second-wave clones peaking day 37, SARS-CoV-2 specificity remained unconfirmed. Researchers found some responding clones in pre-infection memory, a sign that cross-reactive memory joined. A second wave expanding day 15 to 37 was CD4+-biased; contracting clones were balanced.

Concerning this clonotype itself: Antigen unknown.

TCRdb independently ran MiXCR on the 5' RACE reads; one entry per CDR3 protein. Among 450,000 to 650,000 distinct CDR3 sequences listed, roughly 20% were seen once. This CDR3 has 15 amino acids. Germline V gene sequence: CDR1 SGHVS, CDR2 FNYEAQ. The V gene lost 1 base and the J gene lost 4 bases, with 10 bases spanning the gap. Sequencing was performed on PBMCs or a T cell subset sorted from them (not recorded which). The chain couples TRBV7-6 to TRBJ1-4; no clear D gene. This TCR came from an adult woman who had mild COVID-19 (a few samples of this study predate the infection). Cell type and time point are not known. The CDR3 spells CASSLVLGFNEKLFF. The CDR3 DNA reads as TGTGCCAGCAGCTTAGTGTTGGGGTTTAATGAAAAACTGTTTTTT.